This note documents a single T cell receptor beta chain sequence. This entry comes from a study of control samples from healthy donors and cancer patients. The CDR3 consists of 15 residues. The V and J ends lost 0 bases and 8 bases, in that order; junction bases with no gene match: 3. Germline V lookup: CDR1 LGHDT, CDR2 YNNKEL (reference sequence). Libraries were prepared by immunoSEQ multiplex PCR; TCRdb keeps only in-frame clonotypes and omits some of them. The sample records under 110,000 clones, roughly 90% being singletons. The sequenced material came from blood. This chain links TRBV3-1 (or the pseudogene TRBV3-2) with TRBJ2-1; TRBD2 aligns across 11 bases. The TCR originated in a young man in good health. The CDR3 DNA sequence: TGTGCCAGCAGCCAAGATTTACTAGCGGGGGATGAGCAGTTCTTC. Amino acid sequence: CASSQDLLAGDEQFF.